This TCR beta chain appears in the sequencing data of a study of identical twins. One entry per CDR3 protein, called by TCRdb with MiXCR from the 5' RACE reads. The sample lists 210,000 or so distinct CDR3 sequences; approximately 16% were seen once. The V end was cut by 6 bases, the J end by 4 bases, with 16 bases between. The CDR3 runs to 16 residues. Study-wide results and caveats: Reduced insertions were recorded for abundant cord blood beta clonotypes, with no such pattern in memory repertoires.

Notes on this clonotype: Its target is not known.

These data were likewise used in another study, on T cells expressing NK-cell markers.

This sequence joins TRBV12-3 or TRBV12-4 and TRBJ2-6; TRBD1 might be the D (5 bases). The specimen sequenced was CD8+ T cells sorted from blood. The sequence derives from a woman aged 18-29 years in good health. CDR3 protein: CASSIPDSSGANVLTF. CDR3 DNA sequence: TGTGCCAGCAGCATCCCCGACAGTTCCGGGGCCAACGTCCTGACTTTC.